This TCR beta chain was retrieved from a study of blood T cells in healthy people across ages (dated by TCRdb to 2015 to 2017). Study-wide context: Template switching captured roughly one uniquely barcoded TCR beta cDNA molecule per two T cells in model experiments. Using deep sequencing normalized with unique cDNA molecular identifiers, the study measured how TCR beta repertoire diversity changes with age. The donors were divided into four age groups: young (average around 17 years), middle-aged (approximately 39), aged (62) and long-lived (roughly 86). To avoid experimental bias, donors of different ages were randomly spread across the sequencing lanes. Two additional independent replicas of 1 million unique cDNA reads from the same blood draw were analyzed for two donors (one aged 18 to 30 and one aged 80 or older). Overall study results and their limits: Compared with the aged group, the long-lived group had more naive CD4+ T cells, fewer expanded clones and increased TCR diversity, a pattern suggesting age selection. A strong correlation was found between observed TCR beta diversity and the percentage of naive T cells measured by flow cytometry. Estimates of total diversity from one million sequenced T cells were regarded as lower bounds and underestimates. Because donor CMV infection status was unknown, age-related changes in expanded clonotypes were potentially confounded. Because profiling used bulk unsorted PBMCs, naive and antigen-experienced compartments could not be compared conclusively. Observed TCR beta diversity per million T cells fell roughly linearly with age, and a significant reduction was already apparent by age about 38.

Concerning this clonotype itself: This clone's antigen is unknown. A much larger clone lies one base from this, so it may be a read error.

Systemically healthy Caucasian individuals from Russia, 35 to 50 in total and aged roughly 6 to 100 years, were included as donors. Around 10 milliliters of peripheral blood were drawn from each donor into EDTA-treated Vacutainer tubes. Ficoll-Paque density-gradient centrifugation was used to isolate PBMCs, with at least 6.5 million per sample. Total RNA, at least 5.5 micrograms per sample, was extracted from PBMCs with Trizol reagent. The percentages of naive CD45RAhigh/CD27high T cells were determined by flow cytometry on a PBMC aliquot from every donor. Libraries were built with 5' RACE. Sequencer: Illumina HiSeq 2500. A second PCR of about 6 to 11 cycles was run with a J-beta primer mix and a sample-barcoded 5' primer. Each TCR beta cDNA molecule received a unique molecular identifier from a template-switch 5' adaptor carrying 12 random nucleotides. Each sample yielded at least 3 million CDR3-containing paired-end reads. All of the RNA was converted into first-strand cDNA using the Mint cDNA synthesis kit, with a TRBC-specific oligonucleotide serving as the primer. Following uracil-DNA glycosylase treatment, all cDNA underwent a first 18-cycle PCR with the universal primers M1SS and BC2_uni_R. The authors' pipeline ran thus. For normalization, 1 million high-quality reads were randomly selected from each sample, with every read carrying a distinct molecular identifier. Reads with shared molecular identifiers were discarded instead of being binned into consensus sequences. CDR3 identification, clonotype clustering and error correction used MiTCR with a Q25 quality threshold and the strictest error-elimination algorithm. Lower-bound total TCR beta diversity was estimated with a nonparametric unseen species model using Euler transformation. TCRdb cleaned the public reads at Q25 with fastp, built clones with MiXCR and kept in-frame beta chains. Entries are consolidated by CDR3 protein sequence, retaining the most common genes and DNA. The V and J calls come from TCRdb's annotation, not from the publication. The sample records hundreds of thousands of distinct CDR3 sequences, roughly 32% of which are singletons. The top ten constitute just over 15% of the sample.

The CDR3 goes from the cysteine to the phenylalanine over 15 residues. Only the CDR3 part of the read is kept: 45 bases, read in frame from the first base. The V end loses 2 bases and the J end loses 6 bases, and a stretch of 15 bases separates them. Via the germline V gene, CDR1 is SGHTS and CDR2 YDEGEE. Rearrangement joined TRBV5-8 to TRBJ1-5; a weak D assignment points to TRBD1 (5 bases agree). This TCR was sampled from a woman at least 80 years old in good health. Donor details come from another sample of the same person, matched by shared clones. Input material: blood. The DNA reads TGTGCCAGCAGCTTTGTGACAGTAGGTGGTCAGCCCCAGCATTTT. It encodes CASSFVTVGGQPQHF. The reference TRBV5-8 and TRBJ1-5 proteins fill in what lies around the CDR3, so the full variable domain reads EAGVTQSPTHLIKTRGQQATLRCSPISGHTSVYWYQQALGLGLQFLLWYDEGEERNRGNFPPRFSGRQFPNYSSELNVNALELEDSALYLCASSFVTVGGQPQHFGDGTRLSIL.